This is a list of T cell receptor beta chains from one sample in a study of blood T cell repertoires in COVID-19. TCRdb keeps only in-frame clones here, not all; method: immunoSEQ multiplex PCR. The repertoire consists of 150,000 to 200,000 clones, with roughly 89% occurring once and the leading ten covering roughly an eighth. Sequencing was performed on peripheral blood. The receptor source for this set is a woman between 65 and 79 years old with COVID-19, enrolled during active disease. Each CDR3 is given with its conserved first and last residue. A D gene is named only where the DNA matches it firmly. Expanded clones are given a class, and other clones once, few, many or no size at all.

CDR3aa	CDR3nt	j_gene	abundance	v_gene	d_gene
CASSPRFSLSQDTQYF	TGTGCCAGCAGCCCACGATTTTCGCTTTCGCAGGATACGCAGTATTTT	TRBJ2-3	.	TRBV7-3	.
CASSRTVLPESYNEQFF	TGTGCCAGCAGCCGAACTGTTCTGCCCGAATCCTACAATGAGCAGTTCTTC	TRBJ2-1	.	TRBV4-2	.
CASSDGIGRTEAFF	TGTGCCAGCAGTGATGGGATCGGGAGGACTGAAGCTTTCTTT	TRBJ1-1	few	TRBV2	.
CASSQNAGVGSEAFF	TGTGCCAGCAGCCAAAATGCAGGGGTGGGGTCTGAAGCTTTCTTT	TRBJ1-1	.	TRBV16	.
CASRQYYARERSSYEQYF	TGTGCCAGCAGGCAATACTACGCCAGGGAACGAAGCTCCTACGAGCAGTACTTC	TRBJ2-7	.	TRBV28	.
CASRTRGEETQYF	TGTGCCAGCAGAACGCGCGGTGAAGAGACCCAGTACTTC	TRBJ2-5	few	TRBV6-5	.
CAISQGSETEAFF	TGTGCCATTTCCCAGGGCTCTGAGACTGAAGCTTTCTTT	TRBJ1-1	.	TRBV10-3	.
CASSPQGPKNTEAFF	TGTGCCAGCTCACCACAGGGGCCGAAGAACACTGAAGCTTTCTTT	TRBJ1-1	.	TRBV18	.
CASSVGRRETQYF	TGTGCCAGCAGCGTAGGGCGGCGGGAGACCCAGTACTTC	TRBJ2-5	many	TRBV9	.
CASSLGPRQAIRLSSPLHF	TGTGCCAGCAGCTTGGGTCCGAGACAGGCTATCCGTTTGAGTTCACCCCTCCACTTT	TRBJ1-6	.	TRBV5-8	.
CASGTASGSYEQYF	TGTGCCAGCGGGACCGCTAGCGGGAGCTACGAGCAGTACTTC	TRBJ2-7	.	TRBV28	TRBD2
CAISQGNANEKLFF	TGTGCCATCAGTCAGGGAAACGCTAATGAAAAACTGTTTTTT	TRBJ1-4	few	TRBV10-3	.
CASSQETGVAHEQFF	TGCGCCAGCAGCCAGGAGACGGGAGTAGCCCATGAGCAGTTCTTC	TRBJ2-1	.	TRBV4-3	.
CASRYHNEQFF	TGTGCCAGCAGGTATCACAATGAGCAGTTCTTC	TRBJ2-1	.	TRBV6-5	.
CASSPRSDRGPEKLFF	TGTGCCAGCAGCCCCAGGTCGGACAGGGGGCCAGAAAAACTGTTTTTT	TRBJ1-4	.	TRBV27	TRBD1
CASMAPSSTDTQYF	TGTGCCAGCATGGCCCCTTCAAGCACAGATACGCAGTATTTT	TRBJ2-3	.	TRBV6-5	.
CASSVTGVGANVLTF	TGTGCCAGTAGTGTAACAGGGGTTGGGGCCAACGTCCTGACTTTC	TRBJ2-6	.	TRBV19	TRBD1
CSARGDRTQYF	TGCAGTGCCCGAGGGGACAGGACCCAGTACTTC	TRBJ2-5	.	TRBV20-1	TRBD1
CAWQGLNNSPLHF	TGTGCCTGGCAAGGACTGAATAATTCACCCCTCCACTTT	TRBJ1-6	.	TRBV30	.
CASSLGAASYEQYF	TGTGCCAGCAGCTTGGGAGCGGCCTCCTACGAGCAGTACTTC	TRBJ2-7	once	TRBV7-3	.
CASSQVGLRADTQYF	TGTGCCAGCAGCCAGGTAGGCCTTCGGGCAGATACGCAGTATTTT	TRBJ2-3	once	TRBV3-1/TRBV3-2	.
CASSSRASPQGGNEQFF	TGTGCCAGCAGCTCCCGGGCCTCTCCACAGGGGGGGAATGAGCAGTTCTTC	TRBJ2-1	.	TRBV11-3	.
CASSMGGFQETQYF	TGTGCCAGTAGTATGGGGGGATTCCAAGAGACCCAGTACTTC	TRBJ2-5	.	TRBV19	.
CASTSSGHRARGAFF	TGTGCCAGCACCTCCTCGGGACATAGGGCCCGTGGAGCTTTCTTT	TRBJ1-1	once	TRBV27	.
CASSLIRGGYTF	TGTGCCAGCAGTTTAATCCGGGGTGGCTACACCTTC	TRBJ1-2	.	TRBV12-3/TRBV12-4	.
CASSPRRGQIPPNTEAFF	TGTGCCAGCAGCCCAAGGCGGGGCCAGATCCCCCCGAACACTGAAGCTTTCTTT	TRBJ1-1	.	TRBV11-3	.
CASSVRQGWLAGELFF	TGTGCCAGCAGCGTAAGACAGGGATGGTTGGCCGGGGAGCTGTTTTTT	TRBJ2-2	.	TRBV9	TRBD1
CASSPGYRTNFDTEAFF	TGTGCCAGCAGTCCCGGCTACAGGACGAATTTCGACACTGAAGCTTTCTTT	TRBJ1-1	.	TRBV6-6	.
CAISEGTVYNSPLHF	TGTGCCATCAGTGAAGGGACAGTGTATAATTCACCCCTCCACTTT	TRBJ1-6	.	TRBV10-3	TRBD1
CATSVAGTSGIGELFF	TGTGCCACCAGTGTCGCCGGGACTAGCGGGATCGGGGAGCTGTTTTTT	TRBJ2-2	.	TRBV24-1	TRBD2
CASSITENYGYTF	TGTGCCAGCAGCATAACAGAGAACTATGGCTACACCTTC	TRBJ1-2	.	TRBV5-5	.
CASSQERGISSYNSPLHF	TGTGCCAGCAGCCAAGAACGGGGAATTTCCTCCTATAATTCACCCCTCCACTTT	TRBJ1-6	.	TRBV3-1/TRBV3-2	.
CASSRMTGSYGYTF	TGTGCCAGCAGTCGAATGACAGGGTCCTATGGCTACACCTTC	TRBJ1-2	.	TRBV2	TRBD1
CASSLAGRGNSGNTIYF	TGTGCCAGCAGCTTAGCAGGGCGGGGGAACTCTGGAAACACCATATATTTT	TRBJ1-3	.	TRBV7-9	.
CSKQGINGYTF	TGCAGCAAACAGGGTATCAATGGCTACACCTTC	TRBJ1-2	.	TRBV20-1	.
CASSTRLAGADTQYF	TGTGCCAGCAGCACCCGACTAGCGGGAGCAGATACGCAGTATTTT	TRBJ2-3	.	TRBV7-2	TRBD2
CASSPRNGTGPYEQYF	TGTGCCAGCAGTCCTCGGAACGGGACAGGGCCCTACGAGCAGTACTTC	TRBJ2-7	.	TRBV27	TRBD1
CAISGTNTGELFF	TGTGCCATCAGTGGGACTAACACCGGGGAGCTGTTTTTT	TRBJ2-2	once	TRBV10-3	.
CASSPPGGSGANVLTF	TGTGCCAGCAGCCCCCCCGGGGGCTCTGGGGCCAACGTCCTGACTTTC	TRBJ2-6	.	TRBV7-2	.
CASSTSTDTQYF	TGTGCCAGCAGTACTTCCACAGATACGCAGTATTTT	TRBJ2-3	.	TRBV25-1	.
CASNEGQGETQYF	TGTGCCAGCAACGAGGGGCAGGGGGAGACCCAGTACTTC	TRBJ2-5	once	TRBV2	.
CASSLATSGIYEQYF	TGTGCCAGCAGCTTGGCCACTAGCGGGATATACGAGCAGTACTTC	TRBJ2-7	.	TRBV5-4	TRBD2
CASSVRGDRSSYEQYF	TGTGCCAGCAGCGTAAGAGGGGACAGGAGCTCCTACGAGCAGTACTTC	TRBJ2-7	.	TRBV9	TRBD1
CASRMDRLNTEAFF	TGTGCCAGCAGGATGGACAGGCTCAACACTGAAGCTTTCTTT	TRBJ1-1	.	TRBV6-5	TRBD1
CASSQDWAGKYFF	TGCGCCAGCAGCCAAGATTGGGCAGGGAAGTATTTCTTC	TRBJ2-1	.	TRBV4-1	.
CASSSFRDSNTGELFF	TGTGCCAGCAGCTCGTTCCGGGACAGTAACACCGGGGAGCTGTTTTTT	TRBJ2-2	.	TRBV4-2	TRBD1
CASSLAATNTDTQYF	TGCGCCAGCAGCTTGGCCGCAACTAACACAGATACGCAGTATTTT	TRBJ2-3	once	TRBV5-1	.
CASSEAWGQKTKAF	TGTGCCAGCAGTGAAGCTTGGGGACAGAAGACGAAGGCCTTC	TRBJ1-2	.	TRBV2	TRBD1
CASSVEGAYEQFF	TGTGCCAGCAGTGTTGAGGGAGCCTATGAGCAGTTCTTC	TRBJ2-1	.	TRBV6-4	.
CASRNNQGQNTEAFF	TGTGCCAGCAGAAATAACCAGGGGCAGAACACTGAAGCTTTCTTT	TRBJ1-1	.	TRBV6-5	.
CASSEGGEGTEAFF	TGTGCCAGCAGCGAAGGGGGCGAGGGCACTGAAGCTTTCTTT	TRBJ1-1	.	TRBV9	TRBD1
CASSPGKSSYNEQFF	TGTGCCAGTAGTCCCGGGAAGAGCTCCTACAATGAGCAGTTCTTC	TRBJ2-1	.	TRBV19	.
CASSHTRSGANVLTF	TGTGCCAGCAGCCATACTCGCTCTGGGGCCAACGTCCTGACTTTC	TRBJ2-6	.	TRBV14	.
CASSAHPGGLASYGYTF	TGTGCCAGCAGCGCCCACCCCGGGGGGTTAGCTAGCTATGGCTACACCTTC	TRBJ1-2	.	TRBV9	.
CASSKISGGTDTQYF	TGTGCCAGCAGCAAAATTAGCGGAGGCACAGATACGCAGTATTTT	TRBJ2-3	.	TRBV11-2	.
CASSFFSGNQPQHF	TGTGCCAGCAGTTTTTTCTCCGGTAATCAGCCCCAGCATTTT	TRBJ1-5	.	TRBV28	.
CASSVATGISGNTIYF	TGTGCCAGCAGCGTAGCTACGGGTATCTCTGGAAACACCATATATTTT	TRBJ1-3	few	TRBV9	.